Presented here are 29 T cell receptor beta chains from one specimen sequenced in a study of T cell repertoires in cytomegalovirus infection. TCRdb called the reads again in MiXCR, with one record for every CDR3 protein. Here the sample spans about 920,000 distinct CDR3 sequences, roughly 30% being singletons. The antigens these receptors bind are not known. The specimen was cultured CD8+ T cells from PBMCs, collected from culture after CMV antigen stimulation. The receptors come from a human donor in good health (CMV status not recorded). Some clones in this sample may be carry-over from other donors' samples.

The V and J genes are TRBV6-2 or TRBV6-3 and TRBJ2-2; D may match TRBD1 or TRBD2 (5 bases each). V lost 6 bases and J lost 4, with 15 bases in between. Germline CDR1 MNHEY, CDR2 SVGEGT. The CDR3 totals 15 residues. DNA of the CDR3: TGTGCCAGCAGCCAGGGTCCCGAGGGCACCGGGGAGCTGTTTTTT. Its translation is CASSQGPEGTGELFF.

This clonotype was seen ten or more times. J is TRBJ1-6 and V is TRBV27, with D tentatively TRBD1 (6 bases). This CDR3 spans 16 amino acids. V was shortened by 6 bases and J by 8 bases, with 20 bases between the two germline ends. Germline V gene sequence: CDR1 MNHEY, CDR2 SMNVEV (reference sequence). The CDR3 DNA is TGTGCCAGCAGCGGACTACTACAGGGTTTTTATTCACCCCTCCACTTT. Its protein product is CASSGLLQGFYSPLHF.

CDR3 DNA: TGCAGTGCTCCCGACGGACGCTATGGCTACACCTTC. Residues: CSAPDGRYGYTF. The rearrangement links TRBV20-1 to TRBJ1-2; D is undetermined. The CDR3 sequence is 12 residues long. Germline CDR1 DFQATT, CDR2 SNEGSKA (reference sequence). V was clipped by 5 bases and J by 4 bases, with 11 bases between them.

This clonotype has a handful of counts. The rearrangement uses TRBV19 and TRBJ1-1; TRBD1 aligns across 7 bases. Germline CDR1 is LNHDA and CDR2 is SQIVND (reference sequence). Trimming removed 3 bases from V and 1 base from J; junction bases left unmatched: 2. This CDR3 has 14 residues. The DNA of the CDR3 is TGTGCCAGTAGTATGGGACAGTCGAACACTGAAGCTTTCTTT. Protein sequence: CASSMGQSNTEAFF.

V and J are TRBV24-1 and TRBJ1-1; a possible D gene is TRBD1 (5 bases). Trimming removed 1 base at V and 11 bases at J, with 16 bases between. The germline gives CDR1 KGHDR, CDR2 SFDVKD. The CDR3 is made up of 14 amino acids. The CDR3 DNA follows: TGTGCCACCAGTGATTTTAGCAGGGCCGTTGGCGCTTTCTTT. Translated, it gives CATSDFSRAVGAFF.

The sample holds many counts of this clonotype. Compared with germline, one end of the junction differs, possibly owing to a read error. Here the CDR3 DNA reads TGTGCCAGTAGTTACGGGACAGCCAACACTGAAGCTTTCTTT. Encoded protein: CASSYGTANTEAFF. The chain employs TRBV6-5 and TRBJ1-1; TRBD1 aligns across 7 bases. This CDR3 is 14 amino acids long. The germline CDR1 and CDR2 sequences are MNHEY and SVGAGI.

The sample holds a few counts of this clonotype. The rearrangement links TRBV5-4 to TRBJ1-2, with 11 bases matching TRBD1. CDR3 length: 14 amino acids. The trim removed 5 bases at V and 8 bases at J, leaving 8 bases unmatched. Germline V CDR1 and CDR2: SGHNT, YYREEE (reference sequence). CDR3 nucleotides: TGTGCCAGCAGGTACGGACAGGGGGCGTCCGGCTACACCTTC. This translates into CASRYGQGASGYTF.

This chain joins TRBV19 and TRBJ1-1; D remains ambiguous. The CDR3 sequence is 15 residues long. V dropped 1 base and J dropped 2 bases, with 11 bases sitting between them. Per germline, CDR1 LNHDA and CDR2 SQIVND (reference sequence). In DNA form, the CDR3 reads TGTGCCAGTAGTATAGGACCACTCGGTAACACTGAAGCTTTCTTT. Amino acid sequence: CASSIGPLGNTEAFF.

The sample holds many counts of this clonotype. The V and J genes are TRBV7-8 and TRBJ2-1; 9 bases are a match to TRBD2. J gave up 9 bases and V 2 bases, and 8 bases lay outside the gene matches. Germline V gene sequence: CDR1 SGHVS, CDR2 FQNEAQ. This CDR3 comprises 15 residues. CDR3 DNA: TGTGCCAGCAGCTTACTAGCGGGGAGGGGCGTTGAGCAGTTCTTC. Amino acid sequence: CASSLLAGRGVEQFF.

The chain joins TRBV18 to TRBJ2-2; D possibly corresponds to TRBD2 (5 bases). Between the trimmed V and J ends, which lost 3 bases and 5 bases, there was a span of 10 bases. The germline gives CDR1 KGHSH, CDR2 LQKENI. The CDR3 has 14 amino acids. The CDR3 is CASSPPVATGELFF. DNA for the CDR3: TGTGCCAGCTCACCTCCCGTAGCGACCGGGGAGCTGTTTTTT.

As concerns this clonotype: With a much larger clone just one base away, this may be a read error. J is TRBJ1-5 and V is TRBV18; possibly TRBD1 for D (6 bases). The CDR3 spans 18 residues. Germline V gives CDR1 KGHSH, CDR2 LQKENI. Trimming left V 2 bases short and J 1 base short, with 18 bases between. For the CDR3, the DNA is TGTGCCAGCTCACCAAGTGATAGGGGGGACTGGAGCAATCAGCCCCAGCATTTT. Protein product: CASSPSDRGDWSNQPQHF.

This clonotype was found a few times. The rearrangement uses TRBV6-5 and TRBJ2-7, with 8 nucleotides matching TRBD2. Germline lookup yields CDR1 MNHEY and CDR2 SVGAGI. J lost 5 bases, V lost 4 bases, and 13 bases had no gene match. The CDR3 has 16 residues. Written as DNA, the CDR3 is TGTGCCAGCAGTTCCAACCAACTAGCGGCCATCAACGAGCAGTACTTC. Translating it yields CASSSNQLAAINEQYF.

The gene calls are TRBV7-8 and TRBJ1-2; weak D call: TRBD1 (6 bases). Trimming took 0 bases from V and 3 from J, leaving 14 bases between them. This CDR3 contains 16 residues. The V gene's germline CDR1 is SGHVS and CDR2 FQNEAQ. This chain's CDR3 is CASSLASQGGDYGYTF. The CDR3 bases are TGTGCCAGCAGCTTAGCGAGCCAAGGGGGGGACTATGGCTACACCTTC.

This CDR3 reads CASSFRVGNQPQHF. Here the CDR3 DNA reads TGTGCCAGCAGTTTTAGGGTTGGCAATCAGCCCCAGCATTTT. The chain recombines TRBV6-6 with TRBJ1-5; D not resolved. This CDR3 has 14 amino acids. Germline loops: CDR1 MNHNY, CDR2 SVGAGI (reference sequence). V was trimmed by 4 bases and J by 2 bases, leaving 9 bases between them.

The chain is built from TRBV27 and TRBJ1-5, with TRBD1 matching 9 bases. This CDR3 spans 14 amino acids. Germline V CDR1 and CDR2: MNHEY, SMNVEV (reference sequence). V lost 3 bases, J lost 6 bases, and 3 bases stayed unmatched. This chain's CDR3 is CASSFGTGLQPQHF. In DNA form, the CDR3 reads TGTGCCAGCAGTTTCGGGACAGGGCTTCAGCCCCAGCATTTT.

This clonotype occurred a few times. CDR3 loop: CASSPRQGMVNEQFF. The CDR3 bases are TGTGCCAGCTCACCACGTCAGGGGATGGTGAATGAGCAGTTCTTC. The chain has TRBV18 and TRBJ2-1; D might be TRBD1 (6 bases). The germline V gene encodes CDR1 KGHSH and CDR2 LQKENI. The CDR3 runs to 15 residues. Trimming removed 1 base from V and 7 bases from J, with 14 bases in between.

This chain connects TRBV27 to TRBJ1-1; maybe TRBD1 (5 bases). This CDR3 comprises 14 residues. Between the trimmed V and J ends, which lost 2 bases and 5 bases, there was a span of 12 bases. The germline gives CDR1 MNHEY, CDR2 SMNVEV (reference sequence). The DNA for the CDR3 is TGTGCCAGCAGTTTAACAGGTCTTTGGACTGAAGCTTTCTTT. Residues: CASSLTGLWTEAFF.

This clonotype was seen many times. DNA for the CDR3: TGTGCCAGCAGTTTCGGACGTTTAGACCCCTATGGCTACACCTTC. It codes for CASSFGRLDPYGYTF. The rearrangement links TRBV12-3 or TRBV12-4 to TRBJ1-2; D is unclear. The V gene lost 3 bases and the J gene lost 4 bases, with 15 bases spanning the gap. This CDR3 has 15 residues.

This clonotype showed up just a few times. The CDR3 protein is CASSFLQGLNQPQHF. CDR3 nucleotides: TGTGCCAGCAGCTTCTTGCAGGGTCTCAATCAGCCCCAGCATTTT. This sequence joins TRBV7-2 and TRBJ1-5, with D tentatively TRBD1 (5 bases). V lost 3 bases to trimming and J lost 3 bases, with 12 bases between them. CDR1 is SGHTA and CDR2 is FQGNSA in the germline V gene. This CDR3 spans 15 amino acids.

The V call is TRBV2, the J call TRBJ2-2, with unresolved D. The CDR3 is 14 amino acids. Trimming shortened V by 10 bases and J by 1 base, and 13 bases separated the two germline ends. Germline V lookup: CDR1 SNHLY, CDR2 FYNNEI. The CDR3 reads CAIHPPENTGELFF. The CDR3 bases are TGTGCCATCCACCCCCCAGAGAACACCGGGGAGCTGTTTTTT.

The rearrangement links TRBV6-2 or TRBV6-3 to TRBJ2-3, with 7 bases that match TRBD1. Germline assignment: CDR1 MNHEY and CDR2 SVGEGT. This CDR3 contains 15 residues. With V trimmed by 6 bases and J by 2 bases, 8 bases remained unmatched. The CDR3 DNA is TGTGCCAGCAGCCCGGGACAGACCTTCACAGATACGCAGTATTTT. Its protein product is CASSPGQTFTDTQYF.

This clonotype was observed a few times. The chain has TRBV11-2 and TRBJ1-5, with D uncertain. The CDR3 runs 15 residues. V was shortened by 5 bases and J by 0 bases, with 11 bases between the two germline ends. CDR1 SGHAT and CDR2 FQNNGV come from the germline V gene. The chain's CDR3 is CASSPEADSNQPQHF. CDR3 nucleotide sequence: TGTGCCAGCAGCCCAGAGGCGGATAGCAATCAGCCCCAGCATTTT.

This clonotype turned up a few times. The V call is TRBV12-3 or TRBV12-4, the J call TRBJ2-7; D is unresolved. The CDR3 has 15 residues. Trimming cost V 5 bases and J 4 bases, with 18 bases left between them. CDR3 residues: CASSHKRQPLYEQYF. The CDR3 nucleotides read TGTGCCAGCAGTCATAAGAGGCAACCGCTGTACGAGCAGTACTTC.

This rearrangement joins TRBV6-1 to TRBJ1-1, with D perhaps matching TRBD1 (5 bases). Germline lookup yields CDR1 MNHNS and CDR2 SASEGT. The CDR3 consists of 16 residues. The V gene lost 5 bases and the J gene lost 3 bases, with 19 bases spanning the gap. As DNA, the CDR3 is TGTGCCAGCAGTCAACGCGCAGGGAGACTTGACACTGAAGCTTTCTTT. Amino acid sequence: CASSQRAGRLDTEAFF.

This sequence joins TRBV27 and TRBJ2-5, with 9 bases fitting TRBD1. Trimming cost V 8 bases and J 6 bases; bases outside gene matches: 16. CDR3 length: 16 residues. The V gene's germline CDR1 is MNHEY and CDR2 SMNVEV (reference sequence). In nucleotides, the CDR3 is TGTGCCAGCTGGGCTATGGGGACAGGGTTTATGCAGACCCAGTACTTC. It translates to CASWAMGTGFMQTQYF.

This clonotype was counted only a few times. The chain employs TRBV6-5 and TRBJ2-3, with a tentative D call TRBD2 (5 bases). Germline values: CDR1 MNHEY, CDR2 SVGAGI. V lost 8 bases, J lost 1 base, and 10 bases lay in between. CDR3 length: 13 residues. The CDR3 loop is CASRGYRTDTQYF. For the CDR3, the DNA is TGTGCCAGCCGGGGATATCGCACAGATACGCAGTATTTT.

V is TRBV27 and J is TRBJ2-2, with 12 bases lining up with TRBD1. Germline V gene sequence: CDR1 MNHEY, CDR2 SMNVEV (reference sequence). V gave up 8 bases and J gave up 5 bases; unmatched junction bases: 9. CDR3 length equals 16 residues. Written as DNA, the CDR3 is TGTGCCAGCTCGGGGACAGGGGGCTTTCTAACCGGGGAGCTGTTTTTT. Its protein product is CASSGTGGFLTGELFF.

The genes are TRBV10-3 and TRBJ2-7; a possible D gene is TRBD1 (6 bases). The CDR3 runs to 15 residues. Germline loops: CDR1 ENHRY, CDR2 SYGVKD. Trimming shortened V by 6 bases and J by 9 bases, and 24 bases separated the two germline ends. CDR3 loop: CAIRPDRPNRSGQYV. The CDR3 nucleotides read TGTGCCATCAGACCCGACAGGCCGAACCGAAGCGGGCAGTACGTC.

This clonotype was seen a handful of times. The chain uses TRBV10-3 and TRBJ2-7; 8 positions agree with TRBD1. Germline V gene data show CDR1 as ENHRY and CDR2 as SYGVKD. J was trimmed by 1 base and V by 6 bases; bases with no gene match: 11. The CDR3 length is 16 residues. In DNA, the CDR3 is TGTGCCATCAGCATCAGTACAGGGGGGAAATCCTACGAGCAGTACTTC. This codes for CAISISTGGKSYEQYF.